The clone carrying this T cell receptor beta chain has just a few counts. What it binds is not known. This entry is derived from a study of T cell repertoires in cytomegalovirus infection. Study-wide background: As its CMV epitopes, the study selected recently identified HLA-C-restricted and well-studied HLA-B-restricted targets. Study results and caveats: HLA-C-restricted CMV clonotypes gave the most frequent clonotype in two of eight donors. The cumulative frequency of public TCR beta families identified carriers of CMV plus the relevant HLA.

TCRdb independently ran MiXCR on the reads; one entry per CDR3 protein. The sample has about 180,000 distinct CDR3 sequences, 20% to 25% seen once; the top ten hold roughly 25%. The specimen was CD8+ T cells from cultured PBMCs, collected from culture after CMV antigen stimulation. This clonotype was obtained from a human donor in good health (CMV status not recorded). Some clones in this sample may be carry-over from other donors' samples.

The CDR3 here is CASSLSIRERTEAFF. CDR3 DNA sequence: TGTGCCAGCAGTTTATCGATAAGGGAGAGGACTGAAGCTTTCTTT. The chain has TRBV27 and TRBJ1-1; D gene uncertain. V gave up 0 bases and J gave up 5 bases, with 13 bases separating them. This CDR3 comprises 15 residues. Germline-derived CDR1 and CDR2 are MNHEY and SMNVEV (reference sequence).